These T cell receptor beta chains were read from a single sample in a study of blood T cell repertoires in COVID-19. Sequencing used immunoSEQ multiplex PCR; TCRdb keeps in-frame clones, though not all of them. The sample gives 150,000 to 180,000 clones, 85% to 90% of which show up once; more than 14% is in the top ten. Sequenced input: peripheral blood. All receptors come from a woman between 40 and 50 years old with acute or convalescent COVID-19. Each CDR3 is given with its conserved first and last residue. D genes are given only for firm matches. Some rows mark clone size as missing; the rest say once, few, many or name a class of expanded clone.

CASSRTANRANSPLHF | TGTGCCAGTAGTAGAACCGCCAACAGGGCAAATTCACCCCTCCACTTT | TRBV19 | - | TRBJ1-6 | 16 | -
CASSAGFTGELFF | TGTGCCAGCAGTGCAGGGTTCACCGGGGAGCTGTTTTTT | TRBV6-6 | - | TRBJ2-2 | 13 | -
CASSPKTGLGEKLFF | TGTGCCAGCAGTCCCAAGACAGGGTTAGGTGAAAAACTGTTTTTT | TRBV27 | - | TRBJ1-4 | 15 | TRBD1
CASSEYGAGVSTDTQYF | TGTGCCAGCAGTGAATACGGAGCGGGAGTCAGCACAGATACGCAGTATTTT | TRBV6-1 | - | TRBJ2-3 | 17 | TRBD2
CASSWGQGDEQYF | TGTGCCAGCTCATGGGGACAGGGAGACGAGCAGTACTTC | TRBV18 | - | TRBJ2-7 | 13 | TRBD1
CASTLNRVSNEQFF | TGTGCCAGCACTCTTAATCGGGTTTCCAATGAGCAGTTCTTC | TRBV27 | - | TRBJ2-1 | 14 | -
CASSLHTGKSNQPQHF | TGTGCCAGCAGCTTACACACAGGAAAGAGCAATCAGCCCCAGCATTTT | TRBV7-2 | - | TRBJ1-5 | 16 | -
CASSFGQRNTGELFF | TGTGCCAGCAGCTTCGGACAGCGTAACACCGGGGAGCTGTTTTTT | TRBV5-6 | - | TRBJ2-2 | 15 | -
CASRRGQELEKLFF | TGTGCCAGCCGAAGAGGACAGGAACTTGAAAAACTGTTTTTT | TRBV6-5 | - | TRBJ1-4 | 14 | TRBD1
CASRRDFTGELFF | TGTGCCAGCAGGCGGGACTTCACCGGGGAGCTGTTTTTT | TRBV2 | - | TRBJ2-2 | 13 | -
CASSIAGTGANVLTF | TGTGCCAGTAGTATTGCGGGAACTGGGGCCAACGTCCTGACTTTC | TRBV19 | - | TRBJ2-6 | 15 | -
CSVFPQGNTEAFF | TGCAGCGTTTTCCCACAGGGGAACACTGAAGCTTTCTTT | TRBV29-1 | - | TRBJ1-1 | 13 | -
CASSASGLANNEQFF | TGTGCTAGCAGCGCCTCGGGACTAGCAAACAATGAGCAGTTCTTC | TRBV7-7 | - | TRBJ2-1 | 15 | TRBD2
CASSWAFGNTIYF | TGTGCCAGCAGCTGGGCCTTTGGAAACACCATATATTTT | TRBV11-2 | once | TRBJ1-3 | 13 | -
CASSPYTDTQYF | TGTGCCAGCAGCCCTTACACAGATACGCAGTATTTT | TRBV7-8 | - | TRBJ2-3 | 12 | -
CASSVNRVRSGANVLTF | TGTGCCAGCAGCGTAAACAGGGTTAGGTCTGGGGCCAACGTCCTGACTTTC | TRBV9 | - | TRBJ2-6 | 17 | -
CASSHRDRASVNTEAFF | TGTGCCAGCAGTCACAGGGACAGGGCCTCGGTGAACACTGAAGCTTTCTTT | TRBV6-6 | - | TRBJ1-1 | 17 | TRBD1
CASSESNRGYEQYF | TGCGCCAGCAGTGAGTCGAACCGGGGTTACGAGCAGTACTTC | TRBV10-2 | - | TRBJ2-7 | 14 | -
CASSPGGSYTF | TGTGCCAGCAGCCCCGGGGGAAGCTACACCTTC | TRBV12-3/TRBV12-4 | - | TRBJ1-2 | 11 | -
CAFDRGSGNTIYF | TGTGCCTTTGACAGGGGGTCTGGAAACACCATATATTTT | TRBV30 | - | TRBJ1-3 | 13 | TRBD1
CASSPPLAGTYEQYF | TGTGCCAGCTCACCACCGCTAGCGGGGACCTACGAGCAGTACTTC | TRBV18 | - | TRBJ2-7 | 15 | TRBD2
CASSLGLPPAQETQYF | TGTGCCAGCAGCCTGGGACTTCCCCCCGCCCAAGAGACCCAGTACTTC | TRBV3-1/TRBV3-2 | - | TRBJ2-5 | 16 | -
CASSRERTSGGADTQYF | TGCGCCAGCAGCCGAGAAAGGACTAGCGGGGGGGCAGATACGCAGTATTTT | TRBV4-1 | - | TRBJ2-3 | 17 | TRBD2
CASSLALSYEQYF | TGTGCCAGCAGCTTAGCACTGTCCTACGAGCAGTACTTC | TRBV7-2 | - | TRBJ2-7 | 13 | -
CASSPGQEHGELFF | TGTGCCAGCTCCCCCGGACAGGAGCACGGGGAGCTGTTTTTT | TRBV6-5 | - | TRBJ2-2 | 14 | TRBD1
CASGGASTDTQYF | TGTGCCAGCGGTGGGGCCTCCACAGATACGCAGTATTTT | TRBV12-3/TRBV12-4 | - | TRBJ2-3 | 13 | -
CASSVRWGGSGELFF | TGTGCCAGCAGCGTGCGGTGGGGGGGCTCCGGGGAGCTGTTTTTT | TRBV27 | - | TRBJ2-2 | 15 | -
CASSLGLRSYEQYF | TGTGCCAGCAGTTTAGGGCTCAGATCCTACGAGCAGTACTTC | TRBV28 | - | TRBJ2-7 | 14 | -
CASSLPGTDTQYF | TGTGCCAGCAGCTTACCAGGCACAGATACGCAGTATTTT | TRBV7-3 | - | TRBJ2-3 | 13 | -
CASSLALNYGYTF | TGTGCCAGCAGCTTGGCCCTGAACTATGGCTACACCTTC | TRBV7-6 | once | TRBJ1-2 | 13 | -
CASSFLLGTGSTGELFF | TGTGCCAGCAGTTTTCTTCTTGGGACAGGGAGCACCGGGGAGCTGTTTTTT | TRBV27 | - | TRBJ2-2 | 17 | TRBD1
CASSLMGQADLRFF | TGTGCCAGCAGCTTAATGGGACAGGCGGATTTAAGGTTTTTT | TRBV7-2 | - | TRBJ1-4 | 14 | TRBD1
CASSLFQGLGSFF | TGTGCCAGCAGTTTATTCCAGGGTCTTGGGTCTTTCTTT | TRBV28 | - | TRBJ1-1 | 13 | -
CASSRSSYNEQFF | TGTGCCAGTAGTAGGAGCTCCTACAATGAGCAGTTCTTC | TRBV19 | - | TRBJ2-1 | 13 | -
CASAPGGYNEQFF | TGTGCCAGCGCCCCCGGCGGGTACAATGAGCAGTTCTTC | TRBV6-5 | few | TRBJ2-1 | 13 | -
CASSLEGEPGGPVTQYF | TGTGCCAGCAGCTTAGAGGGGGAGCCGGGAGGGCCCGTAACGCAGTATTTT | TRBV7-8 | - | TRBJ2-3 | 17 | TRBD2
CASSLETGGYAGNTIYF | TGTGCCAGCAGCTTAGAGACGGGGGGATACGCCGGAAACACCATATATTTT | TRBV7-9 | once | TRBJ1-3 | 17 | -
CASSRSGAGDPSTDTQYF | TGTGCCAGCAGTCGCTCGGGAGCGGGGGACCCTAGCACAGATACGCAGTATTTT | TRBV5-5 | - | TRBJ2-3 | 18 | TRBD2
CASSESPVTEAFF | TGTGCCAGCAGTGAATCGCCAGTTACTGAAGCTTTCTTT | TRBV6-1 | - | TRBJ1-1 | 13 | -
CASRLAGRELFF | TGTGCCAGCAGACTAGCGGGGAGGGAGCTGTTTTTT | TRBV27 | once | TRBJ2-2 | 12 | TRBD2
CASRWDREPYGYTF | TGTGCCAGCAGGTGGGACAGGGAGCCTTATGGCTACACCTTC | TRBV6-5 | - | TRBJ1-2 | 14 | TRBD1
CSVVGFFGVSYEQYF | TGCAGCGTTGTCGGGTTTTTCGGGGTCTCCTACGAGCAGTACTTC | TRBV29-1 | once | TRBJ2-7 | 15 | -
CASSLVSAGLGGETQYF | TGTGCCAGCAGCTTGGTGTCTGCGGGACTAGGGGGGGAGACCCAGTACTTC | TRBV5-6 | - | TRBJ2-5 | 17 | TRBD2
CASSPRTGQNSPLHF | TGTGCCAGCAGCCCAAGGACAGGGCAGAATTCACCCCTCCACTTT | TRBV11-3 | - | TRBJ1-6 | 15 | TRBD1
CASTRYNEQFF | TGTGCCAGCACTCGGTACAATGAGCAGTTCTTC | TRBV28 | - | TRBJ2-1 | 11 | -
CASSEEHSYYYEQYF | TGTGCCAGCAGTGAAGAGCACAGTTATTACTACGAGCAGTACTTC | TRBV6-1 | - | TRBJ2-7 | 15 | -
CASSLGQLNYGYTF | TGTGCCAGCAGCTTAGGACAGCTTAACTATGGCTACACCTTC | TRBV5-4 | - | TRBJ1-2 | 14 | -
CASSPSYAAGGGADTQYF | TGTGCCAGCAGCCCTTCATATGCTGCGGGGGGCGGGGCAGATACGCAGTATTTT | TRBV7-3 | - | TRBJ2-3 | 18 | TRBD2
CAWSGGRETQYF | TGTGCCTGGAGTGGCGGGAGAGAGACCCAGTACTTC | TRBV30 | - | TRBJ2-5 | 12 | TRBD2
CASSHGRQLRSGELFF | TGTGCCAGCAGCCACGGAAGACAGCTAAGGTCCGGGGAGCTGTTTTTT | TRBV3-1/TRBV3-2 | - | TRBJ2-2 | 16 | -
CASSIRGGQPQHF | TGTGCCAGTAGTATTCGGGGAGGTCAGCCCCAGCATTTT | TRBV19 | - | TRBJ1-5 | 13 | -
CASSWLEGGSTEAFF | TGTGCCAGCAGCTGGCTAGAGGGGGGGAGCACTGAAGCTTTCTTT | TRBV7-9 | - | TRBJ1-1 | 15 | -